This T cell receptor beta chain emerged from a study of OX40 agonist ivuxolimab in advanced cancers. Across the study: The dose-escalation cohort was roughly 83% male, with a mean age of 60 years, ranging roughly 23 to 79.

Only in-frame clones appear in the TCRdb table, and some are missing; sequencing was by immunoSEQ multiplex PCR. The repertoire includes roughly 26,000 clones, about 87% of them detected once, and roughly a fifth sits in the top ten. The CDR3 contains 15 residues. V was shortened by 6 bases and J by 2 bases, with 17 bases between the two germline ends. Germline CDR1 and CDR2: SGHAT and FQNNGV. This TCR was recovered from an adult with an advanced solid tumor such as melanoma, head and neck, liver or kidney cancer. Here the sequenced sample was CD4+ or CD8+ T cells sorted from blood, taken in a trial of the OX40 agonist ivuxolimab. The chain joins TRBV11-2 to TRBJ2-7, with TRBD1 as a possible D gene (6 bases). CDR3 sequence reads: CASSPGAARAYEQYF. The CDR3 region has the DNA TGTGCCAGCAGTCCAGGGGCCGCGAGGGCCTACGAGCAGTACTTC.